Here is one T cell receptor (beta chain) with its context. The target antigen is unknown. V shed 0 bases and J shed 6 bases, with 14 bases lying between them. The CDR3 spans 14 residues. Germline CDR1 reads GTSNPN; CDR2 reads SVGIG (reference sequence). TCRdb's copy holds only in-frame clones and misses some; the assay was immunoSEQ multiplex PCR. The table has about 85,000 clones, 89% seen once. The sample belongs to a study of identifying expanded T cells in peripheral blood. The study's findings and limits: Over around two and four weeks, about 15 and 19 clones changed, versus around 1.3 between replicates. Two-week clone count variance significantly increased as total template count grew.

Source material: blood. The sequence was obtained from a person aged 18-69 years in good health. V usage is TRBV30 and J usage is TRBJ1-2; D is possibly TRBD1 (6 bases). DNA for the CDR3: TGTGCCTGGAGTGTACCAGGGGTCGCGGATGGCTACACCTTC. It translates to CAWSVPGVADGYTF. The full variable domain, with the rest looked up from reference TRBV30 and TRBJ1-2, is SQTIHQWPATLVQPVGSPLSLECTVEGTSNPNLYWYRQAAGRGLQLLFYSVGIGQISSEVPQNLSASRPQDRQFILSSKKLLLSDSGFYLCAWSVPGVADGYTFGSGTRLTVV.